The 22 T cell receptor beta chains below were found in one sample sequenced in a study of T cell repertoires and HLA-DP antigens. What these receptors recognize is not known. Sequenced by immunoSEQ multiplex PCR; TCRdb stores in-frame clones only, minus some. The sample carries about 73,000 clones, around four fifths recorded once. What was sequenced was CD4+ T cells from PBMCs. The source of these receptors is a man in his 60s in good health and CMV-seronegative.

The chain recombines TRBV5-6 with TRBJ2-1; possible D gene TRBD2, 6 bases. The V gene's germline CDR1 is SGHDT and CDR2 YYEEEE. Trimming cost V 3 bases and J 9 bases, with 19 bases left between them. CDR3 length: 15 residues. CDR3 region: CASSSVEGTRGEQFF. CDR3 DNA: TGTGCCAGCAGCTCAGTGGAGGGCACTAGGGGTGAGCAGTTCTTC.

This chain connects TRBV5-1 to TRBJ2-5; either TRBD1 or TRBD2 may supply D (5 bases each). Trimming took 0 bases from V and 4 from J, leaving 13 bases between them. Germline assignment: CDR1 SGHRS and CDR2 YFSETQ. The CDR3 consists of 15 residues. The CDR3 DNA reads TGCGCCAGCAGCTTGGGCAGGGCTAGCAGAGAGACCCAGTACTTC. Its protein product is CASSLGRASRETQYF.

This sequence joins TRBV7-9 and TRBJ1-1; D is ambiguous. Germline CDR1 is SEHNR and CDR2 is FQNEAQ (reference sequence). There are 13 residues in the CDR3. V lost 5 bases, J lost 6 bases, and 13 bases lay in between. CDR3 residues: CASSRLRVAEAFF. DNA of the CDR3: TGTGCCAGCAGCCGACTACGGGTCGCTGAAGCTTTCTTT.

This clone was observed once. The rearrangement links TRBV18 to TRBJ1-2; D not resolved. This CDR3 contains 13 residues. Germline V lookup: CDR1 KGHSH, CDR2 LQKENI. With 0 bases removed from V and 4 bases from J, the gap between germline ends came to 6 bases. CDR3 loop: CASSPPGSYGYTF. The CDR3, as DNA: TGTGCCAGCTCACCACCGGGCAGCTATGGCTACACCTTC.

CDR3 sequence reads: CASSPTGGGNQPQHF. CDR3 DNA sequence: TGTGCCAGCTCACCTACAGGGGGCGGGAATCAGCCCCAGCATTTT. The J gene is TRBJ1-5, the V gene TRBV18; 9 bases match TRBD1. This CDR3 is built from 15 residues. The germline V gene encodes CDR1 KGHSH and CDR2 LQKENI. The V and J ends lost 3 bases and 4 bases, in that order; junction bases with no gene match: 4.

The chain combines TRBV4-1 with TRBJ2-7; 8 positions agree with TRBD1. There are 18 residues in the CDR3. Unmatched junction bases numbered 14, after V lost 1 base and J lost 3 bases. From germline, CDR1 is MGHRA and CDR2 YSYEKL. The CDR3 nucleotides are TGCGCCAGCAGCCAAGTAGGGCTTCAGGGGGCGGGCCTCTACGAGCAGTACTTC. Translation gives CASSQVGLQGAGLYEQYF.

J is TRBJ2-1 and V is TRBV7-9; 11 positions agree with TRBD1. V shed 5 bases, J shed 6 bases, and the junction held 6 bases outside the gene matches. The germline V gene encodes CDR1 SEHNR and CDR2 FQNEAQ (reference sequence). The CDR3 has 15 amino acids. CDR3 loop: CASSLMGTGGNEQFF. The CDR3 bases are TGTGCCAGCAGCCTCATGGGGACAGGGGGCAATGAGCAGTTCTTC. Complete variable domain (other parts from reference TRBV7-9 and TRBJ2-1): DTGVSQNPRHKITKRGQNVTFRCDPISEHNRLYWYRQTLGQGPEFLTYFQNEAQLEKSRLLSDRFSAERPKGSFSTLEIQRTEQGDSAMYLCASSLMGTGGNEQFFGPGTRLTVL.

This rearrangement joins TRBV2 to TRBJ1-3; D call uncertain. The CDR3 is 15 amino acids. Trimming removed 2 bases from V and 0 bases from J, with 8 bases in between. CDR1 and CDR2 (germline): SNHLY, FYNNEI. In nucleotides, the CDR3 is TGTGCCAGCAGTGAATACTCCGTCTCTGGAAACACCATATATTTT. It codes for CASSEYSVSGNTIYF.

This rearrangement joins TRBV4-3 to TRBJ2-3; 7 bases are shared with TRBD2. The V and J ends lost 4 bases and 4 bases, in that order; junction bases with no gene match: 8. Per germline, CDR1 LGHNA and CDR2 YSLEER. The CDR3 is 15 amino acids. The CDR3 region has the DNA TGCGCCAGCAGCCCGAGTCTCCGGGGGGCAGATACGCAGTATTTT. Translating gives CASSPSLRGADTQYF.

The J gene is TRBJ2-7, the V gene TRBV2; TRBD1 aligns across 7 bases. CDR3 length: 14 residues. Germline lookup yields CDR1 SNHLY and CDR2 FYNNEI. With V trimmed by 6 bases and J by 0 bases, 5 bases remained unmatched. The CDR3 spells CASSHRGHSYEQYV. The CDR3, as DNA: TGTGCCAGCAGCCACAGGGGCCACTCCTACGAGCAGTACGTC.

The chain has TRBV19 and TRBJ1-2; 10 positions match TRBD1. This CDR3 has 15 residues. In germline, CDR1 is LNHDA, CDR2 SQIVND (reference sequence). The CDR3 here is CASRDRGSASYGYTF. CDR3 nucleotides: TGTGCATCGAGGGACAGGGGATCGGCGAGCTATGGCTACACCTTC.

The chain combines TRBV11-2 with TRBJ1-5; D may be TRBD1 (5 bases). Germline lookup yields CDR1 SGHAT and CDR2 FQNNGV. V was clipped by 0 bases and J by 1 base, with 7 bases between them. There are 15 residues in the CDR3. CDR3 DNA sequence: TGTGCCAGCAGCTTAGATCCAGGGAGCAATCAGCCCCAGCATTTT. This gives the protein CASSLDPGSNQPQHF.

V usage is TRBV28 and J usage is TRBJ1-2; D not certain. Germline V gives CDR1 MDHEN, CDR2 SYDVKM. CDR3 length: 12 amino acids. The V gene lost 1 base and the J gene lost 2 bases, with 2 bases spanning the gap. In DNA, the CDR3 is TGTGCCAGCAGTTTATCAAACTATGGCTACACCTTC. Its translation: CASSLSNYGYTF.

This clone was found a few times. The V call is TRBV7-9, the J call TRBJ1-2; 9 bases fit TRBD1. The length of the CDR3 is 15 residues. V shed 5 bases and J 2 bases; nucleotides not matched to a gene: 6. Germline CDR1 and CDR2: SEHNR and FQNEAQ (reference sequence). CDR3 amino acids: CASSHRDRANYGYTF. The CDR3, as DNA: TGTGCCAGCAGCCACCGGGACAGGGCCAACTATGGCTACACCTTC. Full variable domain (missing parts from reference TRBV7-9 and TRBJ1-2): DTGVSQNPRHKITKRGQNVTFRCDPISEHNRLYWYRQTLGQGPEFLTYFQNEAQLEKSRLLSDRFSAERPKGSFSTLEIQRTEQGDSAMYLCASSHRDRANYGYTFGSGTRLTVV.

This sequence joins TRBV10-3 and TRBJ1-3; maybe TRBD1 (6 bases). Trimming took 7 bases from V and 0 from J, leaving 13 bases between them. This CDR3 region has 15 residues. CDR1 is ENHRY, CDR2 SYGVKD, per germline. The CDR3 DNA sequence: TGTGCCATCAAGACAGGTGCCTTCTCTGGAAACACCATATATTTT. Its protein product is CAIKTGAFSGNTIYF.

This clone was seen just once. The chain carries TRBV30 and TRBJ2-3; D uncertain. The germline CDR1 and CDR2 sequences are GTSNPN and SVGIG (reference sequence). Trimming shortened V by 0 bases and J by 8 bases, and 6 bases separated the two germline ends. The CDR3 loop spans 11 amino acids. The DNA for the CDR3 is TGTGCCTGGAGTGTAGTGGGTACGCAGTATTTT. It encodes CAWSVVGTQYF.

This clone has a handful of counts. J is TRBJ1-1 and V is TRBV27, with 7 bases that match TRBD1. After removal of 8 bases from V and 1 base from J, the junction contained 4 bases not matched to a gene. The CDR3 has 13 residues. Germline-derived CDR1 and CDR2 are MNHEY and SMNVEV (reference sequence). The CDR3 nucleotides are TGTGCCAGCTCTTCAGGGGGGAACACTGAAGCTTTCTTT. Its protein is CASSSGGNTEAFF.

V gene TRBV29-1 combines with J gene TRBJ2-1; TRBD2 agrees at 9 bases. Germline V gene lookup returns CDR1 SQVTM and CDR2 ANQGSEA. The CDR3 totals 14 residues. V lost 8 bases and J lost 8; bases outside the gene matches: 13. The CDR3 is CSFRLAANGDEQFF. The CDR3 DNA follows: TGCAGCTTCCGACTAGCGGCAAATGGGGATGAGCAGTTCTTC.

V and J are TRBV7-9 and TRBJ1-1, with TRBD1 as a possible D gene (5 bases). Trimming took off 5 bases at V and 1 base at J, with 11 bases between the two ends. This CDR3 has 14 amino acids. In germline, CDR1 is SEHNR, CDR2 FQNEAQ (reference sequence). The CDR3 is CASSTRDGNTEAFF. In DNA form, the CDR3 reads TGTGCCAGCAGCACCCGGGACGGGAACACTGAAGCTTTCTTT.

By share of the sample, this clone is medium-sized. The chain couples TRBV2 to TRBJ2-3; TRBD2 aligns across 11 bases. The CDR3 loop spans 14 amino acids. Germline V gene data show CDR1 as SNHLY and CDR2 as FYNNEI. V lost 4 bases and J lost 3; bases outside the gene matches: 0. The DNA for the CDR3 is TGTGCCAGCAGTGGACTAGCGGGGACAGATACGCAGTATTTT. Its protein is CASSGLAGTDTQYF.

The chain combines TRBV30 with TRBJ1-6, with 12 bases that match TRBD1. After removal of 4 bases from V and 6 bases from J, the junction contained 7 bases not matched to a gene. This CDR3 has 16 amino acids. Germline V gives CDR1 GTSNPN, CDR2 SVGIG (reference sequence). As DNA, the CDR3 is TGTGCCTGGAAAAGGGACAGGGGGCGAACTAATTCACCCCTCCACTTT. Amino acids: CAWKRDRGRTNSPLHF. Filled out from reference TRBV30 and TRBJ1-6, the complete variable domain reads SQTIHQWPATLVQPVGSPLSLECTVEGTSNPNLYWYRQAAGRGLQLLFYSVGIGQISSEVPQNLSASRPQDRQFILSSKKLLLSDSGFYLCAWKRDRGRTNSPLHFGNGTRLTVT.

CDR3 DNA sequence: TGTGCCAGCAGCGGAAACTCGGGACAGGGAAACACCATATATTTT. This encodes CASSGNSGQGNTIYF. This chain joins TRBV9 and TRBJ1-3, with 7 bases that match TRBD1. The CDR3 loop spans 15 amino acids. The V segment lost 3 bases and the J segment 4 bases; nucleotides outside the gene matches: 7. Looked up from germline, CDR1 is SGDLS and CDR2 is YYNGEE.